These T cell receptor beta chains were read from a single sample in a study of cytomegalovirus exposure and HLA in healthy donors. The table came from immunoSEQ multiplex PCR; TCRdb's copy has only in-frame clones and leaves some out. In the table there are hundreds of thousands of clones, roughly 89% of which are singletons. The sequenced material came from PBMCs. The receptors originated from a woman aged 18-29 years in good health and CMV-seronegative. The CDR3 runs from the conserved cysteine through the conserved F or W. A D gene is named only where the DNA matches it firmly. Some rows mark clone size as missing; the rest say once, few, many or name a class of expanded clone.

D	V	size	J	CDR3	DNA
TRBD1	TRBV23-1	.	TRBJ1-2	CASSQSVFKGQAEVNYGYTF	TGCGCCAGCAGTCAATCCGTCTTTAAGGGACAGGCCGAGGTTAACTATGGCTACACCTTC
.	TRBV5-4	.	TRBJ1-1	CASSPNRGRTEAFF	TGTGCCAGCAGCCCTAATCGAGGGAGAACTGAAGCTTTCTTT
.	TRBV15	.	TRBJ2-2	CATSRDPLSGLTGELFF	TGTGCCACCAGCAGAGATCCTCTATCTGGGCTCACCGGGGAGCTGTTTTTT
TRBD2	TRBV7-8	few	TRBJ2-5	CASSFSSAGVRETQYF	TGTGCCAGCAGCTTCTCTTCGGCGGGAGTGCGAGAGACCCAGTACTTC
TRBD2	TRBV7-6	.	TRBJ2-1	CASSSSGGSYNEQFF	TGTGCCAGCAGCTCGAGCGGGGGCTCCTACAATGAGCAGTTCTTC
.	TRBV7-9	few	TRBJ2-5	CASSFLAETQYF	TGTGCCAGCAGCTTCCTAGCGGAGACCCAGTACTTC
TRBD1	TRBV7-9	.	TRBJ2-7	CASTTGLSSYEQYF	TGTGCCAGCACGACAGGGTTGAGCTCCTACGAGCAGTACTTC
.	TRBV7-9	.	TRBJ1-1	CASTRGGFDTEAFF	TGTGCCAGCACCAGGGGAGGGTTCGACACTGAAGCTTTCTTT
TRBD1	TRBV10-3	.	TRBJ2-7	CAISESGQGGYEQYF	TGTGCCATCAGTGAGTCGGGACAGGGGGGTTACGAGCAGTACTTC
.	TRBV14	.	TRBJ2-7	CASSQDPGYEQYF	TGTGCCAGCAGCCAAGATCCAGGCTACGAGCAGTACTTC
.	TRBV30	once	TRBJ2-3	CAWTAGRDTQYF	TGTGCCTGGACCGCGGGGAGGGATACGCAGTATTTT
.	TRBV10-2	.	TRBJ1-5	CASRADYYQPQHF	TGCGCCAGCAGAGCGGACTACTATCAGCCCCAGCATTTT
.	TRBV7-2	.	TRBJ1-2	CASSPIGGDGYTF	TGTGCCAGCAGCCCCATCGGGGGGGATGGCTACACCTTC
TRBD1	TRBV27	.	TRBJ2-7	CASSLVKRTGTYEQYF	TGTGCCAGCAGTCTCGTAAAGCGGACAGGAACCTACGAGCAGTACTTC
.	TRBV7-8	.	TRBJ2-5	CASTRHGKETQYF	TGTGCCAGCACGAGGCACGGTAAAGAGACCCAGTACTTC
.	TRBV6-6	.	TRBJ2-5	CASSGAEETQYF	TGTGCCAGCAGTGGGGCAGAAGAGACCCAGTACTTC
.	TRBV19	.	TRBJ1-2	CASTMRGRGSDYTF	TGTGCCAGTACCATGAGGGGCAGGGGATCGGACTACACCTTC
.	TRBV7-9	.	TRBJ2-7	CASSLVLQAEQYF	TGTGCCAGCAGCTTAGTTCTGCAGGCCGAGCAGTACTTC
.	TRBV27	.	TRBJ2-7	CASSLSAGSYEQYF	TGTGCCAGCAGTTTATCAGCGGGTTCCTACGAGCAGTACTTC
.	TRBV2	once	TRBJ1-1	CANTARRNTEAFF	TGTGCCAACACCGCCCGCAGGAACACTGAAGCTTTCTTT
TRBD1	TRBV5-4	.	TRBJ1-4	CASSFTGGNEKLFF	TGTGCCAGCAGCTTCACAGGGGGGAATGAAAAACTGTTTTTT
TRBD2	TRBV19	.	TRBJ2-1	CASNSSPGLAHNEQFF	TGTGCCAGTAATTCCTCTCCGGGACTAGCCCACAATGAGCAGTTCTTC
.	TRBV7-2	.	TRBJ1-4	CASSLRGWGEKLFF	TGTGCCAGCAGCTTAAGGGGTTGGGGTGAAAAACTGTTTTTT
TRBD1	TRBV27	.	TRBJ2-7	CASSTGTGEYEQYF	TGTGCCAGCAGTACCGGGACAGGGGAATACGAGCAGTACTTC
.	TRBV5-5	.	TRBJ1-5	CASSLRESNQPQHF	TGTGCCAGCAGCTTGCGGGAGAGCAATCAGCCCCAGCATTTT
.	TRBV2	.	TRBJ1-2	CASSEALRGDGYTF	TGTGCCAGCAGTGAAGCGCTTCGGGGGGATGGCTACACCTTC
.	TRBV7-8	once	TRBJ2-1	CASSLPRRSGPYNEQFF	TGTGCCAGCAGCTTACCCCGAAGGAGCGGGCCTTACAATGAGCAGTTCTTC
TRBD1	TRBV6-5	.	TRBJ2-2	CASNPGTADTGELFF	TGTGCCAGCAACCCCGGGACAGCCGACACCGGGGAGCTGTTTTTT